This TCR beta chain was captured by sequencing in a study of shared clonotypes between healthy human individuals. Turning to this clone: Its antigen remains unknown.

The assay was immunoSEQ multiplex PCR, and TCRdb's table has in-frame clones only and misses some. The sample has a few million clones, roughly 95% seen once. Every contributor of samples was a Caucasian grown-up residing in Nashville, Tennessee. CDR3 size: 15 residues. Trimming at V came to 6 bases and at J to 6 bases, leaving 10 bases not matched to a gene. Germline values: CDR1 SNHLY, CDR2 FYNNEI. General observations from the study: Clonotype sharing across donors was expected to vary with sequencing depth. Compared with clonotypes that all four donors shared, non-shared clonotypes had lower generation probabilities.

The receptor was isolated from a man aged 18 to 30 in good health. The V and J genes are TRBV2 and TRBJ2-2; 7 bases align to TRBD1. Sequenced input: naive CD4+ T cells sorted from blood. Specified subset: CD45RA+ positively selected. CDR3 in DNA: TGTGCCAGCAGGAAAAGGACAGGTGTTCCCGGGGAGCTGTTTTTT. This translates into CASRKRTGVPGELFF.